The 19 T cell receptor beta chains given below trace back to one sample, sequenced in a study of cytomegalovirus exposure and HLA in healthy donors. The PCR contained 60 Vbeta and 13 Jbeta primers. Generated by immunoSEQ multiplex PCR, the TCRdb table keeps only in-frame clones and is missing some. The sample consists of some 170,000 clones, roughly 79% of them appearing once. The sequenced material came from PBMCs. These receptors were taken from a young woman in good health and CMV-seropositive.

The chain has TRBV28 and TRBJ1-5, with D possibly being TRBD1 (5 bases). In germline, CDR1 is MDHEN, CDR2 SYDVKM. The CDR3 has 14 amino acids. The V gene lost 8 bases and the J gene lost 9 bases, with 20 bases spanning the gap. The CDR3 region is CASAQGGQSWPQHF. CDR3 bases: TGTGCCAGCGCTCAGGGAGGACAATCATGGCCCCAGCATTTT.

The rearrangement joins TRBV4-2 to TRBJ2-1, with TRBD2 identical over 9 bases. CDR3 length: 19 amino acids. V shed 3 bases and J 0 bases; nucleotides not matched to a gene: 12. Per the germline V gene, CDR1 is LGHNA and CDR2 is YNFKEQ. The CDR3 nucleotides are TGTGCCAGCAGCCAGTCGGGACTAGCTATACGCGGCTCCTACAATGAGCAGTTCTTC. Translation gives CASSQSGLAIRGSYNEQFF.

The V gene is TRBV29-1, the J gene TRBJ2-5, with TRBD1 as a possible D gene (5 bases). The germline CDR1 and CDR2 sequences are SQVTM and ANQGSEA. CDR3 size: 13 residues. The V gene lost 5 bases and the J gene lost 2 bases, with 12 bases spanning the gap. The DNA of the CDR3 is TGCAGCGTTAAGGGGCGACAGCAAGAGACCCAGTACTTC. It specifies CSVKGRQQETQYF.

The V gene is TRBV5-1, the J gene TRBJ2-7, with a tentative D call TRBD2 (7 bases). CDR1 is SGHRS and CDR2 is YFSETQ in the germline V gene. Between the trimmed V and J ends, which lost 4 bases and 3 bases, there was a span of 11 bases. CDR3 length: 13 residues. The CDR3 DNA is TGCGCCAGCAGCCCCGGGGGGCACTACGAGCAGTACTTC. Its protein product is CASSPGGHYEQYF.

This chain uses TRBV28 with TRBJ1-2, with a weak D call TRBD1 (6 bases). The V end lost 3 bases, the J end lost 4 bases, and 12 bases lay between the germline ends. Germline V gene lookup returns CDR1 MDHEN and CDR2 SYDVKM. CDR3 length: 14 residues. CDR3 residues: CASSFPGQPYGYTF. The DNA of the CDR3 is TGTGCCAGCAGTTTCCCCGGACAGCCCTATGGCTACACCTTC.

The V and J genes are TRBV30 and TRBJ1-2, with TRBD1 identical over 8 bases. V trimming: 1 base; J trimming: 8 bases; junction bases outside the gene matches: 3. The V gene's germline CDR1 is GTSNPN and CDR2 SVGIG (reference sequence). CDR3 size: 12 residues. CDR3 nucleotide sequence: TGTGCCTGGAGTGGCAGGGGGCAAGGCTACACCTTC. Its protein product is CAWSGRGQGYTF.

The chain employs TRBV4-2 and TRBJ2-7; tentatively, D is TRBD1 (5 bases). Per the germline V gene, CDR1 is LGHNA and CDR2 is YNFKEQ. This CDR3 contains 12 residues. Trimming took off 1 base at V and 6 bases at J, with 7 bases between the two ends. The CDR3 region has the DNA TGTGCCAGCAGCCAAGTTGGGGCCGAGCAGTACTTC. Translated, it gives CASSQVGAEQYF.

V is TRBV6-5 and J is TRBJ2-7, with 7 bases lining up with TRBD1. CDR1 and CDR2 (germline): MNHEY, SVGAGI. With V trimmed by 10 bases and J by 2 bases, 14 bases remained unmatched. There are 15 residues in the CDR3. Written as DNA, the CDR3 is TGTGCCACTCTAACTTTACAGGGGATGACCTACGAGCAGTACTTC. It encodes CATLTLQGMTYEQYF.

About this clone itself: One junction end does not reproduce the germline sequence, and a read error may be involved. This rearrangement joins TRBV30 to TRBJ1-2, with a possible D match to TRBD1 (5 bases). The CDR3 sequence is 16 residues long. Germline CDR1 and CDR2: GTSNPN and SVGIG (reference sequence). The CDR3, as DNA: TGTGCCTGGAGTGTAGAACGGGGGGGGTCAGACTATGTCTACACCTTC. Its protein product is CAWSVERGGSDYVYTF.

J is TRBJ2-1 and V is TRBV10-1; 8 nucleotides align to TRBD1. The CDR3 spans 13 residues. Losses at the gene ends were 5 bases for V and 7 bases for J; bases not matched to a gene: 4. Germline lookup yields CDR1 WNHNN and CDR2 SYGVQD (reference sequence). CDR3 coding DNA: TGCGCCAGCAGTATTAACAGGGGGAATGAGCAGTTCTTC. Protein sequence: CASSINRGNEQFF.

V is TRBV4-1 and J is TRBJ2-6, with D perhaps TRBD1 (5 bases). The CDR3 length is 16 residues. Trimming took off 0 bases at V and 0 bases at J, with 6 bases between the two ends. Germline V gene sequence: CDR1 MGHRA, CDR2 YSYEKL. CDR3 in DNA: TGCGCCAGCAGCCAAGATGACAGCTCTGGGGCCAACGTCCTGACTTTC. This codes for CASSQDDSSGANVLTF.

The DNA of the CDR3 is TGTGCCAGCAGTTCTAGTCGGCAGCAAATAAATCAGCCCCAGCATTTT. Translation gives CASSSSRQQINQPQHF. This chain connects TRBV28 to TRBJ1-5; no clear D. The CDR3 is 16 residues long. V dropped 4 bases and J dropped 4 bases, with 17 bases sitting between them. Germline V gene lookup returns CDR1 MDHEN and CDR2 SYDVKM.

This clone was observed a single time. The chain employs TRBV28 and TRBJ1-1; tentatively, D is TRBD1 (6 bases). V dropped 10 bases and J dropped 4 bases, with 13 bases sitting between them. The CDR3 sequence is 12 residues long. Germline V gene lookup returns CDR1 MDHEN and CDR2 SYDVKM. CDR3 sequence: CAIARGITEAFF. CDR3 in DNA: TGTGCCATCGCCAGGGGAATCACTGAAGCTTTCTTT.

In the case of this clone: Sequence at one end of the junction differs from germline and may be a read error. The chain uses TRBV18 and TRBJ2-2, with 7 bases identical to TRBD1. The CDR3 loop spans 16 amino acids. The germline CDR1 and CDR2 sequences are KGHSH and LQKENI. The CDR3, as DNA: TGTGCCAGCTCGCCACAACCGGGACAGCGCACCGGGGAGCTGTTTTTT. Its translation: CASSPQPGQRTGELFF.

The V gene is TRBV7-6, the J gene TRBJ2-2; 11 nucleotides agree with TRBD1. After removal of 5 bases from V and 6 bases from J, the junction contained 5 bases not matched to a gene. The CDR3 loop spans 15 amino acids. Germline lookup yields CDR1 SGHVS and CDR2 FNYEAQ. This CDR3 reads CASSPDRGRAGELFF. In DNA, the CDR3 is TGTGCCAGCAGCCCGGACAGGGGGCGCGCCGGGGAGCTGTTTTTT.

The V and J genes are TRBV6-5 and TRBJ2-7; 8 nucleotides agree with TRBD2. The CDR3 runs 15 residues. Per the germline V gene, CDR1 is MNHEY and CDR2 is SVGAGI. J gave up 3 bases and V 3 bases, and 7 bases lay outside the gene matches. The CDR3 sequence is CASSYVSGAHYEQYF. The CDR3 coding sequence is TGTGCCAGCAGTTATGTTAGCGGGGCCCACTACGAGCAGTACTTC.

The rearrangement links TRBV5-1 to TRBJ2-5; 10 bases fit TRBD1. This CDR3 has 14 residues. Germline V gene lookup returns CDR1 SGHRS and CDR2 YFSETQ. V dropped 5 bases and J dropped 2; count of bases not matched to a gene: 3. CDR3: CASRQGQGQETQYF. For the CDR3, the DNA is TGCGCCAGCAGGCAGGGACAGGGGCAAGAGACCCAGTACTTC.

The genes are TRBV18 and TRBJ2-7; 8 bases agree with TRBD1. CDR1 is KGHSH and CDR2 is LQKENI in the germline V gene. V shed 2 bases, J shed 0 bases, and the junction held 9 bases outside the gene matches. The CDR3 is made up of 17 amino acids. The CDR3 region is CASSPSTGDASSYEQYF. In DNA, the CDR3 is TGTGCCAGCTCACCATCGACAGGGGATGCCTCCTCCTACGAGCAGTACTTC.

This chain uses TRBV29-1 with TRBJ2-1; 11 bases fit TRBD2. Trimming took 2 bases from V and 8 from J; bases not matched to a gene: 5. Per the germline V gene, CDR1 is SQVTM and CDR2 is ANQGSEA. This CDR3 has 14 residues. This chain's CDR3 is CSVERSGGAHEQFF. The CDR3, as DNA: TGCAGCGTTGAACGTAGCGGGGGGGCCCATGAGCAGTTCTTC.